This T cell receptor beta chain was recorded in a study of T-cell reconstitution after alpha-beta-depleted transplantation in children. Unique molecular identifiers were incorporated into the prepared TCRbeta library. TCRdb fed the PCR reads into MiXCR, producing one record per CDR3 protein. The sample comprises about 420,000 distinct CDR3 sequences, about a sixth of which are singletons, and roughly 29% rests with the top ten. V lost 0 bases to trimming and J lost 7 bases, with 12 bases between them. The germline V gene encodes CDR1 DFQATT and CDR2 SNEGSKA (reference sequence). This CDR3 has 13 amino acids. In its sample, this clonotype was seen a few times. Its antigen is currently unknown. Notes on the study in general: Surviving recipient T cells and thymic progenitors accounted for the high day-60 TCRbeta diversity observed in some patients. Most T-cell counts and diversity one year after the transplant came from T cells that were newly produced. Several hundred expanded graft clones reportedly gave rise to the alpha-beta T cells present about two months after transplant.

The specimen was PBMCs, mostly from graft donor cells, collected 360 days after TCRalphabeta/CD19-depleted stem cell transplant. This chain uses TRBV20-1 with TRBJ2-5; D unresolved. This receptor was obtained from a boy younger than two who had a stem cell transplant for Wiskott-Aldrich syndrome, so the T cells may come from the graft donor. The CDR3 here is CSAREGFLGTQYF. The CDR3 coding sequence is TGCAGTGCTAGAGAAGGGTTCCTAGGGACCCAGTACTTC.